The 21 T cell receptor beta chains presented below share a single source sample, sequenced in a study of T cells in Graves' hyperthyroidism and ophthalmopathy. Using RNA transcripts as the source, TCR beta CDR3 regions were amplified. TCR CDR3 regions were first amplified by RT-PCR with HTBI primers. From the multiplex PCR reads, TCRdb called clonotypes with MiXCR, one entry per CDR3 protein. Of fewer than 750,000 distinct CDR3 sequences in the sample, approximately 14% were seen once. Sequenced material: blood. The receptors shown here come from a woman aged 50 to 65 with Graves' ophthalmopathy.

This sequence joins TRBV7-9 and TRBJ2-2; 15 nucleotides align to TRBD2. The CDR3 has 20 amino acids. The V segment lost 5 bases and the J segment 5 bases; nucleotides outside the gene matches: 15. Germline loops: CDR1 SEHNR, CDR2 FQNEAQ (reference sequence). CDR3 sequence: CASSQLLPGLAGGGTGELFF. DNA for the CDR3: TGTGCCAGCAGCCAACTACTACCGGGACTAGCGGGAGGAGGGACCGGGGAGCTGTTTTTT.

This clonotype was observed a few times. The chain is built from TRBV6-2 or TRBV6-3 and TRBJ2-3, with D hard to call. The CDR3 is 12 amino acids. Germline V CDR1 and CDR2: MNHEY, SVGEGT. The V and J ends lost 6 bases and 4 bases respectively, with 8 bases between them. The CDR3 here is CASRESSDTQYF. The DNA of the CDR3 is TGTGCCAGCAGAGAGTCGTCAGATACGCAGTATTTT.

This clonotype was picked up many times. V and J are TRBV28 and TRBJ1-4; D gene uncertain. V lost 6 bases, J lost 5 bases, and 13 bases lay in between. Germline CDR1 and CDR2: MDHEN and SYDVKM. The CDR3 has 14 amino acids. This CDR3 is CASRSGKNNEKLFF. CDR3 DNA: TGTGCCAGCAGGTCCGGGAAAAACAATGAAAAACTGTTTTTT.

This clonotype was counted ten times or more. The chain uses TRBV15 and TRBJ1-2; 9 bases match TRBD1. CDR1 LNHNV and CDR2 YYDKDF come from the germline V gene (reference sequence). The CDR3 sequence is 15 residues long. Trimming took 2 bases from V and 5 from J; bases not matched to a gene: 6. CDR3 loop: CATSRPDRGGYGYTF. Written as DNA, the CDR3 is TGTGCCACCAGCAGACCGGACAGGGGCGGATATGGCTACACCTTC.

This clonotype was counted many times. CDR3 DNA: TGCGCCAGCAGCTGGGCGGTACAGGGCCACACTGAAGCTTTCTTT. Amino acids: CASSWAVQGHTEAFF. The J gene is TRBJ1-1, the V gene TRBV5-1, with TRBD1 as a possible D gene (6 bases). CDR3 length: 15 residues. CDR1 is SGHRS, CDR2 YFSETQ, per germline. V lost 3 bases, J lost 3 bases, and 15 bases lay in between.

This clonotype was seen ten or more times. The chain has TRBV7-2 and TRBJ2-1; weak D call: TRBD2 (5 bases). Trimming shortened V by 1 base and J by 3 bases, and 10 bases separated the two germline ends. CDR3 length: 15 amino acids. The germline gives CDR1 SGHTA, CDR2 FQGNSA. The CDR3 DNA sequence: TGTGCCAGCAGCTTAGAGGGAGACTTCTACAATGAGCAGTTCTTC. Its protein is CASSLEGDFYNEQFF. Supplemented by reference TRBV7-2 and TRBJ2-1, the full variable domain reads GAGVSQSPSNKVTEKGKDVELRCDPISGHTALYWYRQSLGQGLEFLIYFQGNSAPDKSGLPSDRFSAERTGGSVSTLTIQRTQQEDSAVYLCASSLEGDFYNEQFFGPGTRLTVL.

In DNA, the CDR3 is TGTGCCTGGAGAGGTCCTGGTGACAATCAGCCCCAGCATTTT. Protein: CAWRGPGDNQPQHF. This sequence joins TRBV30 and TRBJ1-5; unclear D gene. V was pared by 3 bases and J by 3 bases, with 12 bases between. The CDR3 totals 14 residues. Per the germline V gene, CDR1 is GTSNPN and CDR2 is SVGIG (reference sequence).

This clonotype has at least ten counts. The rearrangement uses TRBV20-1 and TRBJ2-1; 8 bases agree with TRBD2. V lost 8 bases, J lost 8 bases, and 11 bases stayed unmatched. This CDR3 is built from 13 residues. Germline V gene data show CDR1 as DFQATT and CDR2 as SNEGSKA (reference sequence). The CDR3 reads CSPYDQREYEQFF. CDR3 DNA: TGCAGTCCCTACGACCAGCGGGAGTATGAGCAGTTCTTC.

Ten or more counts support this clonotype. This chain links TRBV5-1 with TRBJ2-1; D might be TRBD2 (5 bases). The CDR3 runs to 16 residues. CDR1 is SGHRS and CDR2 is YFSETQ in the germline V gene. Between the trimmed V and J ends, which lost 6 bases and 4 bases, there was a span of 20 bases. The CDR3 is CASKRVLAAEYNEQFF. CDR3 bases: TGCGCCAGCAAACGGGTCCTAGCCGCGGAGTACAATGAGCAGTTCTTC.

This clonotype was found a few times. CDR3 amino acids: CASSLVLALRTGELFF. Written as DNA, the CDR3 is TGCGCCAGCAGCTTGGTGCTCGCATTACGGACCGGGGAGCTGTTTTTT. The chain is built from TRBV5-1 and TRBJ2-2; D ambiguous. CDR3 length: 16 amino acids. Per the germline V gene, CDR1 is SGHRS and CDR2 is YFSETQ. With 0 bases removed from V and 5 bases from J, the gap between germline ends came to 14 bases.

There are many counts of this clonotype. The CDR3: CASSPRPSGINEQFF. In DNA form, the CDR3 reads TGCGCCAGCAGCCCGCGGCCTAGCGGGATCAATGAGCAGTTCTTC. The genes are TRBV5-1 and TRBJ2-1; 9 positions agree with TRBD2. The CDR3 covers 15 residues. The ends lost 4 bases at V and 6 bases at J; junction bases unmatched: 8. CDR1 and CDR2 from the germline V gene are SGHRS and YFSETQ.

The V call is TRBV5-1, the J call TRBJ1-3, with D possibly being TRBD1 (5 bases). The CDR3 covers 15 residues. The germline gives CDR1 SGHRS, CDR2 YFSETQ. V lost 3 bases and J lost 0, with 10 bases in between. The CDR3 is CASSSDRSSGNTIYF. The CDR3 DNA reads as TGCGCCAGCAGCTCCGACAGAAGCTCTGGAAACACCATATATTTT.

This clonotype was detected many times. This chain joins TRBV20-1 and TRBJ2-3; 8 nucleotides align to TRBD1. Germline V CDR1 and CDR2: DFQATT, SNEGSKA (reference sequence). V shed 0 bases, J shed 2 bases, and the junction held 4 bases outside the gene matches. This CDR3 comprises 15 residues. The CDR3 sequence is CSARDRGRHTDTQYF. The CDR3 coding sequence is TGCAGTGCTAGAGACAGGGGGCGTCACACAGATACGCAGTATTTT.

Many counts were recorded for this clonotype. The CDR3 nucleotides are TGTGCCAGCTCAAGAGGCAACGAGCAGTACTTC. Its translation: CASSRGNEQYF. The rearrangement uses TRBV6-1 and TRBJ2-7; D unresolved. From germline, CDR1 is MNHNS and CDR2 SASEGT. Trimming pared 8 bases from V and 5 bases from J, leaving 10 bases between. This CDR3 contains 11 residues.

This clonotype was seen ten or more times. CDR3 DNA sequence: TGTGCCAGCACTCCGACGCCGGAAGGCGGGGAGCTGTTTTTT. This translates into CASTPTPEGGELFF. The chain links TRBV6-2 or TRBV6-3 to TRBJ2-2; no clear D gene. The CDR3 extends over 14 amino acids. Trimming took off 7 bases at V and 7 bases at J, with 16 bases between the two ends. Germline V lookup: CDR1 MNHEY, CDR2 SVGEGT.

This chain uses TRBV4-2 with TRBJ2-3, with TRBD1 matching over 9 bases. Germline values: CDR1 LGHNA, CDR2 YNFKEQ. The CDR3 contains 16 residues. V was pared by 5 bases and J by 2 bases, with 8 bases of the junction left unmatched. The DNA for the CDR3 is TGTGCCAGCAGCAAACCTTGGACAGGGGACACAGATACGCAGTATTTT. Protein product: CASSKPWTGDTDTQYF.

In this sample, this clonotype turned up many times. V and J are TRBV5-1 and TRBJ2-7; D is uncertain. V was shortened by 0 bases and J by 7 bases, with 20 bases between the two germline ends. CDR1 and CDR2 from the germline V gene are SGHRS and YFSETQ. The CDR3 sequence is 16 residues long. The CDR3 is CASSLESGVLSGEQYF. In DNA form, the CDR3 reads TGCGCCAGCAGCTTGGAGTCAGGAGTGTTATCGGGTGAGCAGTACTTC. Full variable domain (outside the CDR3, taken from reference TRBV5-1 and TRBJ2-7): KAGVTQTPRYLIKTRGQQVTLSCSPISGHRSVSWYQQTPGQGLQFLFEYFSETQRNKGNFPGRFSGRQFSNSRSEMNVSTLELGDSALYLCASSLESGVLSGEQYFGPGTRLTVT.

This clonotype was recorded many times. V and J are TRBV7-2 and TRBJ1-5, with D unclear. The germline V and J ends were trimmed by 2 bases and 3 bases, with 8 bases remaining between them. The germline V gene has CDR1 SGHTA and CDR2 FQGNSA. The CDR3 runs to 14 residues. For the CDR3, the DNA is TGTGCCAGCAGCTTATCTGGGTACAATCAGCCCCAGCATTTT. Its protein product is CASSLSGYNQPQHF.

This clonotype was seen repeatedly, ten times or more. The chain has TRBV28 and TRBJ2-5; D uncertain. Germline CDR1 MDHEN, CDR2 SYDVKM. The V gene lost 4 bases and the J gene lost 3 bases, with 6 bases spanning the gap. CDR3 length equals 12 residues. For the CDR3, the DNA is TGTGCCAGCAGTTCCTTTGAAGAGACCCAGTACTTC. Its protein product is CASSSFEETQYF.

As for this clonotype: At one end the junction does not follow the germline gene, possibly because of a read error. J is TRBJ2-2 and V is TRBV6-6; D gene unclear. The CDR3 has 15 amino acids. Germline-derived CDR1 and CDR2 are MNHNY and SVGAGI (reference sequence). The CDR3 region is CTSSYSEMNTGELFF. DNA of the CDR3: TGTACCAGCAGTTACTCGGAGATGAACACCGGGGAGCTGTTTTTT.

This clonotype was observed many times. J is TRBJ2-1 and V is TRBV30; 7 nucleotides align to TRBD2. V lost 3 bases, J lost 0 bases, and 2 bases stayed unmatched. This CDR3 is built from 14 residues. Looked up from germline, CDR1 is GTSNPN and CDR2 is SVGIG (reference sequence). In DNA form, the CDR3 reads TGTGCCTGGAGGGCGGGGGACTCCTACAATGAGCAGTTCTTC. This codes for CAWRAGDSYNEQFF.